This entry concerns a single TCR beta chain. The data are from a study of T cell changes during pregnancy in multiple sclerosis. Sequenced by immunoSEQ multiplex PCR; TCRdb stores in-frame clones only, minus some. The data contain roughly 100,000 clones, about 91% of them singletons. The TCR was taken from a female donor with multiple sclerosis, enrolled in a pregnancy study. Here the sequenced sample was peripheral blood, taken after pregnancy.

The CDR3 reads CASSLTSGDTEAFF. CDR3 bases: TGTGCCAGCAGCTTAACGTCCGGAGACACTGAAGCTTTCTTT. J is TRBJ1-1 and V is TRBV7-6; D not certain. The CDR3 loop spans 14 amino acids. V was trimmed by 2 bases and J by 3 bases, leaving 10 bases between them. Germline V gene sequence: CDR1 SGHVS, CDR2 FNYEAQ. Drawing the rest from reference TRBV7-6 and TRBJ1-1, the complete variable domain is GAGVSQSPRYKVTKRGQDVALRCDPISGHVSLYWYRQALGQGPEFLTYFNYEAQQDKSGLPNDRFSAERPEGSISTLTIQRTEQRDSAMYRCASSLTSGDTEAFFGQGTRLTVV.